This T cell receptor (beta chain) is drawn from a study of human T cells and chemical hapten exposure. Study-wide results and caveats: TCRs above 1 in 1000 frequency did not change with DPC sensitization.

TCRdb passed the RACE reads through MiXCR, listing each CDR3 protein once. The data contain about 98,000 distinct CDR3 sequences, about a tenth of them seen just once; the ten biggest clones take up approximately 3.4%. This clonotype is classed as medium-sized (0.01 to 0.1%). Its antigen is still unknown. This sample's time point: pre-sensitization, week 0. The treatment denotes: therapeutic diphenylcyclopropenone sensitization with weekly scalp DPC. This CDR3 has 14 residues. Germline loops: CDR1 SGHTA, CDR2 FQGTGA. V lost 2 bases and J lost 6, with 10 bases in between. The sample was whole blood, taken in connection with sensitization to the hapten diphenylcyclopropenone (DPC). The chain has TRBV7-3 and TRBJ2-2, with D perhaps being TRBD1 or TRBD2 (5 bases each). This TCR derives from an older woman with alopecia areata. Some clones in this sample may be carry-over from other donors' samples. CDR3 protein: CASSLHQGAGELFF. CDR3 sequence (DNA): TGTGCCAGCAGCTTACATCAGGGAGCCGGGGAGCTGTTTTTT. The variable domain in full, completed from reference TRBV7-3 and TRBJ2-2, reads GAGVSQTPSNKVTEKGKYVELRCDPISGHTALYWYRQSLGQGPEFLIYFQGTGAADDSGLPNDRFFAVRPEGSVSTLKIQRTERGDSAVYLCASSLHQGAGELFFGEGSRLTVL.